These 12 T cell receptor beta chains originate from one sample sequenced in a study of breast tumors, draining lymph nodes, adjacent tissues. TCRdb re-derived calls from the multiplex PCR reads in MiXCR, one entry per CDR3 protein. The data show approximately 210,000 distinct CDR3 sequences, roughly 32% seen once. Samples came from axillary lymph nodes draining the breast cancer. What was sequenced was axillary lymph node tissue. Receptor source: a female donor with breast cancer. Some clones in this sample may be carry-over from other donors' samples.

This clonotype was seen a few times. This chain connects TRBV30 to TRBJ1-6; D perhaps matches TRBD1 (6 bases). The CDR3 runs to 17 residues. Germline CDR1 GTSNPN, CDR2 SVGIG (reference sequence). With 3 bases removed from V and 0 bases from J, the gap between germline ends came to 15 bases. CDR3 nucleotide sequence: TGTGCCTGGAGGTGGCAGGGGACATACTCCTATAATTCACCCCTCCACTTT. This codes for CAWRWQGTYSYNSPLHF.

Comments on this clonotype: This clone may be a read error of a much larger clone one base away. The DNA of the CDR3 is TGTGCCAGCAGTCACGGCGGGATAGAGACCCAGTACTTC. This gives the protein CASSHGGIETQYF. The rearrangement joins TRBV6-6 to TRBJ2-5; the D gene is possibly TRBD2 (6 bases). The CDR3 contains 13 residues. Germline V gives CDR1 MNHNY, CDR2 SVGAGI (reference sequence). V shed 5 bases and J shed 4 bases, with 11 bases lying between them.

CDR3 DNA sequence: TGCAGTGCTAGGGATTTGACTAGCGGCTACACCTTC. Translation gives CSARDLTSGYTF. This chain connects TRBV20-1 to TRBJ1-2; D is undetermined. The CDR3 is 12 residues long. Germline V gene data show CDR1 as DFQATT and CDR2 as SNEGSKA (reference sequence). V lost 3 bases, J lost 8 bases, and 13 bases lay in between.

This clonotype was seen many times. A read error may account for a junction end that differs from germline. The chain combines TRBV24-1 with TRBJ2-3; tentative D call: TRBD2 (5 bases). CDR3 length equals 15 residues. CDR1 is KGHDR, CDR2 SFDVKD, per germline. CDR3 sequence (DNA): TGTACCACCAGTGATAGTCGGGGATACACAGATACGCAGTATTTT. Its translation is CTTSDSRGYTDTQYF.

This clonotype has a count of ten or more. The V gene is TRBV11-1, the J gene TRBJ2-1; 10 bases are shared with TRBD2. From germline, CDR1 is SGHAT and CDR2 FQDESV (reference sequence). The junction had 7 bases not matched to a gene; V was cut back by 1 base and J by 4 bases. This CDR3 contains 17 residues. The CDR3 loop reads CASSLESGLAAYNEQFF. The CDR3 coding sequence is TGTGCCAGCAGCTTAGAATCCGGACTAGCGGCATACAATGAGCAGTTCTTC.

The chain couples TRBV9 to TRBJ1-3; D not resolved. V was shortened by 0 bases and J by 0 bases, with 7 bases between the two germline ends. The CDR3 has 15 amino acids. Germline CDR1 SGDLS, CDR2 YYNGEE. This CDR3 reads CASSVAPDSGNTIYF. In DNA form, the CDR3 reads TGTGCCAGCAGCGTAGCTCCAGACTCTGGAAACACCATATATTTT.

Many counts were recorded for this clonotype. The chain uses TRBV7-8 and TRBJ2-2; D might be TRBD2 (6 bases). The germline V gene encodes CDR1 SGHVS and CDR2 FQNEAQ. This CDR3 is built from 16 residues. V gave up 4 bases and J gave up 6 bases, with 18 bases separating them. CDR3 sequence: CASSSSRDFLPGELFF. Here the CDR3 DNA reads TGTGCCAGCAGCTCGAGTCGGGACTTTCTCCCCGGGGAGCTGTTTTTT.

J is TRBJ2-1 and V is TRBV2; 7 bases are a match to TRBD2. This CDR3 has 15 residues. Germline lookup yields CDR1 SNHLY and CDR2 FYNNEI. The ends lost 2 bases at V and 4 bases at J; junction bases unmatched: 5. For the CDR3, the DNA is TGTGCCAGCAGTGAATTTGGACTAGTATACAATGAGCAGTTCTTC. Its translation is CASSEFGLVYNEQFF.

This chain joins TRBV20-1 and TRBJ1-6, with 7 bases aligning to TRBD1. CDR1 is DFQATT, CDR2 SNEGSKA, per germline (reference sequence). This CDR3 is built from 14 residues. The V and J ends lost 7 bases and 7 bases, in that order; junction bases with no gene match: 10. The CDR3 sequence: CSVVPRDSNSPLHF. The CDR3 nucleotides read TGCAGTGTCGTCCCTCGGGACAGCAATTCACCCCTCCACTTT.

V and J are TRBV6-1 and TRBJ1-5; 9 nucleotides align to TRBD1. This CDR3 spans 14 amino acids. CDR1 and CDR2 (germline): MNHNS, SASEGT. V lost 6 bases to trimming and J lost 6 bases; unmatched junction nucleotides: 6. The CDR3 protein is CASSGQGSAQPQHF. The DNA for the CDR3 is TGTGCCAGCAGCGGACAGGGGTCGGCTCAGCCCCAGCATTTT.

There are many counts of this clonotype. The chain's CDR3 is CAISSGPAYEQYF. CDR3 in DNA: TGTGCCATCAGTTCGGGACCAGCCTACGAGCAGTACTTC. The rearrangement joins TRBV10-3 to TRBJ2-7, with D possibly called TRBD1 or TRBD2 (5 bases each). The CDR3 consists of 13 residues. CDR1 is ENHRY and CDR2 is SYGVKD in the germline V gene. V lost 5 bases, J lost 2 bases, and 10 bases lay in between.

This clonotype was detected only a few times. A much larger clone differs from this one at a single base, so this may be a read error. The chain uses TRBV5-4 and TRBJ2-3, with TRBD2 matching over 8 bases. V shed 1 base and J 4 bases; nucleotides not matched to a gene: 11. The germline V gene has CDR1 SGHNT and CDR2 YYREEE (reference sequence). The length of the CDR3 is 17 residues. CDR3 coding DNA: TGTGCCAGCAGCTTGTATATGCCAGCGGGAGTAGCAGATACGCAGTATTTT. It encodes CASSLYMPAGVADTQYF. Supplemented by reference TRBV5-4 and TRBJ2-3, the full variable domain reads ETGVTQSPTHLIKTRGQQVTLRCSSQSGHNTVSWYQQALGQGPQFIFQYYREEENGRGNFPPRFSGLQFPNYSSELNVNALELDDSALYLCASSLYMPAGVADTQYFGPGTRLTVL.